The clone carrying this T cell receptor (beta chain) was seen many times. Its specificity is not known. This sample was taken from a study of Graves' ophthalmopathy and Graves' hyperthyroidism. The study's findings and limits: Thyroid clonotypes that were expanded above 0.001 frequency mostly also appeared in blood.

Pregnant or lactating patients and those with other autoimmune diseases or uncontrolled infections were excluded. The authors amplified TCR beta CDR3 regions from RNA transcripts. RT-PCR in the first round used HTBI primers; a second-round multiplex PCR followed. MiXCR, run by TCRdb on the multiplex PCR reads, gives a single entry per CDR3 protein. The sample lists hundreds of thousands of distinct CDR3 sequences; around 14% were seen once. V was trimmed by 5 bases and J by 5 bases, leaving 24 bases between them. This CDR3 spans 17 amino acids. Germline V gives CDR1 SEHNR, CDR2 FQNEAQ (reference sequence).

Sequenced sample: blood. The chain joins TRBV7-9 to TRBJ2-5, with D tentatively TRBD1 (6 bases). The TCR was taken from a woman aged 25-40 years with Graves' ophthalmopathy. The CDR3 protein is CASSDIRDTSAAETQYF. The CDR3 DNA reads TGTGCCAGCAGCGATATCCGGGACACCTCGGCCGCGGAGACCCAGTACTTC.